Each of the 27 T cell receptor beta chains below was sequenced from the same sample in a study of cytomegalovirus exposure and HLA in healthy donors. Data came from immunoSEQ multiplex PCR; TCRdb stores just in-frame clones and leaves some out. The data show 200,000 to 250,000 clones, with 75% to 90% seen just once and about 14% held by the top ten. The sequencing sample was made of PBMCs. The receptors were gathered from a woman in her 30s in good health and CMV-seropositive.

The chain joins TRBV27 to TRBJ2-1; D is ambiguous. CDR3 size: 14 residues. CDR1 is MNHEY and CDR2 is SMNVEV in the germline V gene (reference sequence). With 4 bases removed from V and 6 bases from J, the gap between germline ends came to 13 bases. The CDR3: CASSSRLSPNEQFF. For the CDR3, the DNA is TGTGCCAGCAGTTCTAGGTTATCACCCAATGAGCAGTTCTTC.

The chain couples TRBV13 to TRBJ2-5, with D perhaps given as TRBD1 or TRBD2 (5 bases each). CDR1 is PRHDT, CDR2 FYEKMQ, per germline (reference sequence). The germline V and J ends were trimmed by 4 bases and 5 bases, with 11 bases remaining between them. The CDR3 sequence is 13 residues long. The CDR3 DNA is TGTGCCAGCAGCTCTGGGGGTTGGGAGACCCAGTACTTC. It encodes CASSSGGWETQYF.

V usage is TRBV30 and J usage is TRBJ2-3; 9 nucleotides match TRBD2. In germline, CDR1 is GTSNPN, CDR2 SVGIG (reference sequence). The CDR3 spans 16 residues. V gave up 1 base and J gave up 0 bases; unmatched junction bases: 5. The DNA for the CDR3 is TGTGCCTGGAGTGCAACTAGCGGGCAAAGCACAGATACGCAGTATTTT. It yields the protein CAWSATSGQSTDTQYF. The complete variable domain, with remaining parts taken from reference TRBV30 and TRBJ2-3, reads SQTIHQWPATLVQPVGSPLSLECTVEGTSNPNLYWYRQAAGRGLQLLFYSVGIGQISSEVPQNLSASRPQDRQFILSSKKLLLSDSGFYLCAWSATSGQSTDTQYFGPGTRLTVL.

The CDR3 protein is CAWSSPVRQQNTEAFF. CDR3 coding DNA: TGTGCCTGGAGCTCACCTGTTAGGCAGCAGAACACTGAAGCTTTCTTT. V is TRBV30 and J is TRBJ1-1; D gene uncertain. This CDR3 comprises 16 residues. V was trimmed by 3 bases and J by 1 base, leaving 18 bases between them. Germline CDR1 is GTSNPN and CDR2 is SVGIG (reference sequence).

The V gene is TRBV5-1, the J gene TRBJ2-3; the D call may be TRBD1 or TRBD2 (5 bases each). Trimming removed 2 bases at V and 3 bases at J, with 16 bases between. Germline assignment: CDR1 SGHRS and CDR2 YFSETQ. This CDR3 contains 16 residues. CDR3 bases: TGCGCCAGCAGCTTAGAGGGGCTAAGGGTGACAGATACGCAGTATTTT. Protein: CASSLEGLRVTDTQYF.

This clone was observed a few times. V is TRBV7-6 and J is TRBJ2-1; 7 bases are a match to TRBD1. From germline, CDR1 is SGHVS and CDR2 FNYEAQ. The V and J ends lost 5 bases and 7 bases, in that order; junction bases with no gene match: 5. This CDR3 comprises 13 residues. The CDR3 sequence: CASSQDRLNEQFF. Written as DNA, the CDR3 is TGTGCCAGCAGCCAGGACAGGTTAAATGAGCAGTTCTTC.

About this clone itself: A much larger clone lies one base from this, so it may be a read error. In the same sample, other DNA sequences code for this CDR3. This chain joins TRBV6-1 and TRBJ1-2; D is unresolved. V was shortened by 1 base and J by 6 bases, with 6 bases between the two germline ends. The germline V gene encodes CDR1 MNHNS and CDR2 SASEGT. There are 12 residues in the CDR3. CDR3 amino acids: CASSEGRDGYTF. CDR3 bases: TGTGCCAGCAGTGAAGGGAGGGATGGCTACACCTTC.

Worth noting for this clone: Distinct nucleotide sequences in the sample also encode this CDR3. The V gene is TRBV27, the J gene TRBJ2-7; D remains ambiguous. Germline values: CDR1 MNHEY, CDR2 SMNVEV (reference sequence). V lost 0 bases to trimming and J lost 1 base, with 4 bases between them. This CDR3 comprises 13 residues. The CDR3: CASSLSRSYEQYF. The CDR3 region has the DNA TGTGCCAGCAGTTTATCCAGATCCTACGAGCAGTACTTC.

The chain carries TRBV2 and TRBJ1-3, with unresolved D. Germline CDR1 is SNHLY and CDR2 is FYNNEI. This CDR3 is 14 amino acids long. With 6 bases removed from V and 2 bases from J, the gap between germline ends came to 11 bases. Written as DNA, the CDR3 is TGTGCCAGCAGCTCCTCGGGTCCTGGAAACACCATATATTTT. Protein: CASSSSGPGNTIYF.

This clone has a handful of counts. The J gene is TRBJ2-7, the V gene TRBV6-5; TRBD1 is a possible D gene (6 bases). Per germline, CDR1 MNHEY and CDR2 SVGAGI. V was clipped by 5 bases and J by 3 bases, with 11 bases between them. The CDR3 sequence is 13 residues long. DNA of the CDR3: TGTGCCAGCAGTACTACAGGGAACTACGAGCAGTACTTC. Amino acids: CASSTTGNYEQYF.

This clone was seen just once. The V gene is TRBV2, the J gene TRBJ2-1; 7 bases match TRBD2. This CDR3 region has 12 residues. Germline-derived CDR1 and CDR2 are SNHLY and FYNNEI. With V trimmed by 5 bases and J by 6 bases, 1 base remained unmatched. The CDR3 bases are TGTGCCAGCAGTTGGACTAGCAATGAGCAGTTCTTC. This translates into CASSWTSNEQFF.

The chain is built from TRBV7-3 and TRBJ1-1, with D possibly TRBD1 on 5 matching bases. The CDR3 sequence is 12 residues long. The V end was cut by 6 bases, the J end by 7 bases, with 12 bases between. From germline, CDR1 is SGHTA and CDR2 FQGTGA. CDR3: CASRRWGLEAFF. The CDR3 DNA sequence: TGTGCCAGCAGACGATGGGGACTTGAAGCTTTCTTT.

The CDR3 DNA reads as TGTGCCATCAGGGGATTAGCGAGAAATGACAATGAGCAGTTCTTC. Translation: CAIRGLARNDNEQFF. The V gene is TRBV10-3, the J gene TRBJ2-1; possible D gene TRBD2, 5 bases. Per the germline V gene, CDR1 is ENHRY and CDR2 is SYGVKD. The CDR3 has 15 residues. V lost 6 bases and J 5 bases, leaving 17 bases between the germline ends.

The V call is TRBV7-2, the J call TRBJ2-3; D gene ambiguous. The CDR3 totals 14 residues. The germline V gene encodes CDR1 SGHTA and CDR2 FQGNSA. Trimming stripped 1 base from V and 0 bases from J, with 5 bases between. The CDR3 protein is CASSLELSTDTQYF. CDR3 sequence (DNA): TGTGCCAGCAGCTTAGAACTGAGCACAGATACGCAGTATTTT.

The gene calls are TRBV6-1 and TRBJ1-2; D might be TRBD1 (6 bases). This CDR3 region has 12 residues. Trimming took 4 bases from V and 5 from J, leaving 8 bases between them. CDR1 MNHNS and CDR2 SASEGT come from the germline V gene. CDR3 nucleotides: TGTGCCAGCAGTGGAACAGGGTATGGCTACACCTTC. It encodes CASSGTGYGYTF.

V usage is TRBV7-9 and J usage is TRBJ2-5; D perhaps matches TRBD1 (6 bases). Germline V gene lookup returns CDR1 SEHNR and CDR2 FQNEAQ (reference sequence). The V end was cut by 1 base, the J end by 4 bases, with 10 bases between. The CDR3 is 14 amino acids. The CDR3 protein is CASSLVEGGETQYF. CDR3 DNA sequence: TGTGCCAGCAGCTTAGTCGAAGGGGGAGAGACCCAGTACTTC. Drawing the rest from reference TRBV7-9 and TRBJ2-5, the complete variable domain is DTGVSQNPRHKITKRGQNVTFRCDPISEHNRLYWYRQTLGQGPEFLTYFQNEAQLEKSRLLSDRFSAERPKGSFSTLEIQRTEQGDSAMYLCASSLVEGGETQYFGPGTRLLVL.

CDR3 protein: CASSFGNPTGGRNIQYF. CDR3 bases: TGCGCCAGCAGCTTCGGCAATCCGACAGGGGGCAGAAACATTCAGTACTTC. The chain links TRBV5-1 to TRBJ2-4; 10 bases are shared with TRBD1. V trimming: 2 bases; J trimming: 6 bases; junction bases outside the gene matches: 11. The germline V gene has CDR1 SGHRS and CDR2 YFSETQ. This CDR3 has 17 amino acids.

CDR3 region: CASSPRTLWLARTGELFF. The CDR3 coding sequence is TGTGCCAGCAGTCCCCGAACTTTGTGGCTAGCGCGGACCGGGGAGCTGTTTTTT. The rearrangement uses TRBV27 and TRBJ2-2, with D possibly being TRBD2 (6 bases). Trimming removed 5 bases at V and 5 bases at J, with 24 bases between. Germline values: CDR1 MNHEY, CDR2 SMNVEV (reference sequence). The CDR3 loop spans 18 amino acids.

The chain has TRBV9 and TRBJ2-7, with a weak D call TRBD2 (6 bases). Germline V gene lookup returns CDR1 SGDLS and CDR2 YYNGEE. CDR3 length: 15 amino acids. The V and J ends lost 0 bases and 3 bases respectively, with 13 bases between them. The CDR3, as DNA: TGTGCCAGCAGCGTAGGGGGTGCGGGGAACTACGAGCAGTACTTC. This gives the protein CASSVGGAGNYEQYF.

This rearrangement joins TRBV15 to TRBJ2-2, with unresolved D. This CDR3 region has 17 residues. V lost 0 bases and J 1 base, leaving 12 bases between the germline ends. Germline V gene lookup returns CDR1 LNHNV and CDR2 YYDKDF (reference sequence). This CDR3 is CATSRDGAELNTGELFF. CDR3 sequence (DNA): TGTGCCACCAGCAGAGATGGCGCGGAGCTGAACACCGGGGAGCTGTTTTTT.

The gene calls are TRBV14 and TRBJ2-7; D is ambiguous. V was cut by 2 bases and J by 4 bases, with 12 bases left in between. CDR3 size: 14 residues. Germline loops: CDR1 SGHDN, CDR2 FVKESK. For the CDR3, the DNA is TGTGCCAGCAGCCAAAGGGAATGGGGTTACGAGCAGTACTTC. Its protein is CASSQREWGYEQYF.

As DNA, the CDR3 is TGCGCCAGCAGCTCCACCGGGACAGCGACTGAAGCTTTCTTT. Encoded protein: CASSSTGTATEAFF. The genes are TRBV5-1 and TRBJ1-1, with TRBD1 identical over 7 bases. Germline V lookup: CDR1 SGHRS, CDR2 YFSETQ. V dropped 3 bases and J dropped 5; count of bases not matched to a gene: 7. This CDR3 is 14 amino acids long.

The chain combines TRBV11-2 with TRBJ2-1, with unresolved D. In germline, CDR1 is SGHAT, CDR2 FQNNGV. With 6 bases removed from V and 5 bases from J, the gap between germline ends came to 17 bases. This CDR3 has 15 residues. CDR3: CASSFRLQGDNEQFF. The DNA for the CDR3 is TGTGCCAGCAGTTTCCGTCTCCAAGGCGACAATGAGCAGTTCTTC.

This chain's CDR3 is CASSHIGLAGAKNIQYF. DNA for the CDR3: TGCGCCAGCAGCCATATTGGACTAGCGGGAGCAAAAAACATTCAGTACTTC. The V gene is TRBV4-1, the J gene TRBJ2-4; 13 bases line up with TRBD2. J lost 4 bases, V lost 3 bases, and 6 bases had no gene match. The germline V gene encodes CDR1 MGHRA and CDR2 YSYEKL. The CDR3 is 17 residues long.

The chain couples TRBV2 to TRBJ2-7; D is uncertain. CDR3 size: 12 residues. Germline V lookup: CDR1 SNHLY, CDR2 FYNNEI. The ends were cut back, 8 bases at V and 4 bases at J, with 12 bases in the middle. In nucleotides, the CDR3 is TGTGCCAGCCGGCCCGACCGGTACGAGCAGTACTTC. This encodes CASRPDRYEQYF.

The chain recombines TRBV25-1 with TRBJ1-5; D not certain. Germline CDR1 reads MGHDK; CDR2 reads SYGVNS. V was pared by 3 bases and J by 6 bases, with 6 bases between. This CDR3 has 12 residues. Here the CDR3 reads CASSDSSQPQHF. Here the CDR3 DNA reads TGTGCCAGCAGTGACAGTTCTCAGCCCCAGCATTTT. The full variable domain, rest sourced from reference TRBV25-1 and TRBJ1-5, is EADIYQTPRYLVIGTGKKITLECSQTMGHDKMYWYQQDPGMELHLIHYSYGVNSTEKGDLSSESTVSRIRTEHFPLTLESARPSHTSQYLCASSDSSQPQHFGDGTRLSIL.

The rearrangement links TRBV6-5 to TRBJ1-3; D is undetermined. Germline lookup yields CDR1 MNHEY and CDR2 SVGAGI. Trimming cost V 6 bases and J 0 bases, with 9 bases left between them. This CDR3 is 14 amino acids long. Here the CDR3 reads CASRQANSGNTIYF. In DNA, the CDR3 is TGTGCCAGCAGGCAAGCAAACTCTGGAAACACCATATATTTT.